Given below is one T cell receptor (beta chain) in context. What it binds is unknown. This sample stems from a study of cytomegalovirus exposure and HLA in healthy donors. At the level of the study: A preliminary data release comprised 91 million or so unique TCRs obtained from HLA-typed donors. Study-level points and caveats: Owing to their indistinguishability, certain V segments, notably TRBV6-2 and TRBV6-3, were excluded. Associated with HLA alleles at 0.05 false discovery rate in a later analysis were 16,951 TCR beta sequences.

A multiplex PCR was run with 60 Vbeta primers and 13 Jbeta primers. TCRdb's table, derived via immunoSEQ multiplex PCR, lists solely in-frame clones and lacks some. The sample shows about 130,000 clones, around 81% of them seen only once. The CDR3 extends over 12 amino acids. With 0 bases removed from V and 3 bases from J, the gap between germline ends came to 3 bases. The germline CDR1 and CDR2 sequences are SGDLS and YYNGEE. There were likely unrecorded immune exposures, though donors were nominally healthy when sampled. The rearrangement links TRBV9 to TRBJ1-2; D gene ambiguous. The specimen was PBMCs. The sequence came from a female donor in good health and CMV-seronegative. The CDR3, as DNA: TGTGCCAGCAGCGTAGTCGACTATGGCTACACCTTC. The encoded protein is CASSVVDYGYTF.